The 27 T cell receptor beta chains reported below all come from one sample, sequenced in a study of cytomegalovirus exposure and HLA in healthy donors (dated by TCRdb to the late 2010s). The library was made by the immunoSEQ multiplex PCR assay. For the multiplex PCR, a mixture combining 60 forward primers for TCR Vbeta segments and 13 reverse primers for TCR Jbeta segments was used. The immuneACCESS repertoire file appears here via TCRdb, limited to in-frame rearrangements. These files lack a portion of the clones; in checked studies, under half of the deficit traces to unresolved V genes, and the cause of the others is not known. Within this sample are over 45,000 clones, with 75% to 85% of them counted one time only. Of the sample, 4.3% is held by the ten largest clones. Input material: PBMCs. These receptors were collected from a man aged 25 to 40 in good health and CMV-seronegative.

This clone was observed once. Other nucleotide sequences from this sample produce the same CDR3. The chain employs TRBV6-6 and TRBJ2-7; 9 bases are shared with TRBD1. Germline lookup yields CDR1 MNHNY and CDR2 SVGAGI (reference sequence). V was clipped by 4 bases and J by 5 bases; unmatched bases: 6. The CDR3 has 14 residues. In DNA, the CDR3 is TGTGCCAGCAGTTTGGGGACAGGGCGGAACGAGCAGTACTTC. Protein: CASSLGTGRNEQYF.

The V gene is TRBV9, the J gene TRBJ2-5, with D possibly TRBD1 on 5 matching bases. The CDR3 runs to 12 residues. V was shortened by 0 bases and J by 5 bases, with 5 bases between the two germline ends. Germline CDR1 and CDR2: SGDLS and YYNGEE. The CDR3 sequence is CASSVEGETQYF. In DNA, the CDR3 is TGTGCCAGCAGCGTAGAGGGGGAGACCCAGTACTTC.

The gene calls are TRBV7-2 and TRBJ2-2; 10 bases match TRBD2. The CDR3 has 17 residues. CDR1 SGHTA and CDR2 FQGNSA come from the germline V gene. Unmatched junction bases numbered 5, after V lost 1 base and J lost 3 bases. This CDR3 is CASSLERLAGYTGELFF. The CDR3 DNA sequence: TGTGCCAGCAGCTTAGAACGACTAGCGGGTTACACCGGGGAGCTGTTTTTT.

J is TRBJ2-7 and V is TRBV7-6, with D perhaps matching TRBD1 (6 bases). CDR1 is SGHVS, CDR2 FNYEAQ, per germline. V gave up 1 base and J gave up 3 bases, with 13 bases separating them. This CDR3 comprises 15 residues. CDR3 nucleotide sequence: TGTGCCAGCAGCTTAGAGTCTGGGGGCCTCTACGAGCAGTACTTC. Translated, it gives CASSLESGGLYEQYF.

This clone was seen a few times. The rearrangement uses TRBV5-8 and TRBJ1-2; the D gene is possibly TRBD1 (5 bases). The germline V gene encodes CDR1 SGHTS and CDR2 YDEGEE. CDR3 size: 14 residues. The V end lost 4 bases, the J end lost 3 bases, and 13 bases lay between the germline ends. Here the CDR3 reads CASSTTPGDYGYTF. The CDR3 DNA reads TGTGCCAGCAGCACAACACCGGGGGACTATGGCTACACCTTC.

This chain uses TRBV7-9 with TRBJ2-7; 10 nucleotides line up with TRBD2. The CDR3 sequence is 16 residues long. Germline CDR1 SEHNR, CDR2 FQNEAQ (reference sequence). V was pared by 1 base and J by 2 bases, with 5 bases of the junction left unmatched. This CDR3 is CASSLGGLAVAYEQYF. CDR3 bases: TGTGCCAGCAGCTTAGGCGGACTAGCGGTTGCCTACGAGCAGTACTTC.

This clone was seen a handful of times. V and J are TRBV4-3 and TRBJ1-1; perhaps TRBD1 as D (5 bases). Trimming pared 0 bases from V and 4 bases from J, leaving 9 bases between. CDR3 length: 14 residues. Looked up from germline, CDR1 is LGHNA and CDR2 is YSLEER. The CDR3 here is CASSQDGGGTEAFF. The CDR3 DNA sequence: TGCGCCAGCAGCCAAGATGGGGGAGGCACTGAAGCTTTCTTT.

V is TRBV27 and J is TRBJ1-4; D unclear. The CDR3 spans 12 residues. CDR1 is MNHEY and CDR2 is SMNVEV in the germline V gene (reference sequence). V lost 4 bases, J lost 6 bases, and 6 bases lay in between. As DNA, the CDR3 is TGTGCCAGCAGTTCTCGGGATGAAAAACTGTTTTTT. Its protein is CASSSRDEKLFF.

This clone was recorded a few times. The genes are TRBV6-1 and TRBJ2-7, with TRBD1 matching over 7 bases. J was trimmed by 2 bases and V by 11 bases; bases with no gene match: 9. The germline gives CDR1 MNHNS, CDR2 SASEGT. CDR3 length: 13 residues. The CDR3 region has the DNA TGTGCCTCCCACCAGGGGGAAGCCTACGAGCAGTACTTC. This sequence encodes CASHQGEAYEQYF.

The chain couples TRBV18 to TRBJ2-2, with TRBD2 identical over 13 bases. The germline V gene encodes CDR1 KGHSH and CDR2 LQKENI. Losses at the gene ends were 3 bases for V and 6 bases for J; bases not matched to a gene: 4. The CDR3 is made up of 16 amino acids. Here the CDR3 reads CASSPSGLAGAGELFF. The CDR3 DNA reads TGTGCCAGCTCACCTTCCGGACTAGCGGGAGCCGGGGAGCTGTTTTTT.

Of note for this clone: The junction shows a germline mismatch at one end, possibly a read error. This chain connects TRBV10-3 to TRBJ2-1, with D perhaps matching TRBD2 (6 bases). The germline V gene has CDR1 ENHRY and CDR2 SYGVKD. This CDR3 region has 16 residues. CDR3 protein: CAVSAGRSSSYNEQFF. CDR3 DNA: TGTGCCGTCAGTGCCGGGAGATCCTCTTCCTACAATGAGCAGTTCTTC.

The CDR3 protein is CATSRSGLGSYNEQFF. The CDR3 DNA follows: TGTGCCACCAGCAGATCGGGCCTCGGGAGTTACAATGAGCAGTTCTTC. This chain joins TRBV15 and TRBJ2-1; D is possibly TRBD2 (6 bases). Germline V gene lookup returns CDR1 LNHNV and CDR2 YYDKDF (reference sequence). The CDR3 covers 16 residues. Trimming removed 2 bases from V and 4 bases from J, with 15 bases in between. Drawing the rest from reference TRBV15 and TRBJ2-1, the complete variable domain is DAMVIQNPRYQVTQFGKPVTLSCSQTLNHNVMYWYQQKSSQAPKLLFHYYDKDFNNEADTPDNFQSRRPNTSFCFLDIRSPGLGDTAMYLCATSRSGLGSYNEQFFGPGTRLTVL.

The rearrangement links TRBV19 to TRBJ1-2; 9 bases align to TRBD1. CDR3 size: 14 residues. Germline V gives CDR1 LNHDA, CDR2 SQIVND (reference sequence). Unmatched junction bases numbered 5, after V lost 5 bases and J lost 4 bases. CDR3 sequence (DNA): TGTGCCAGTAGTGCACAGGGGGCTATCTATGGCTACACCTTC. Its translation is CASSAQGAIYGYTF.

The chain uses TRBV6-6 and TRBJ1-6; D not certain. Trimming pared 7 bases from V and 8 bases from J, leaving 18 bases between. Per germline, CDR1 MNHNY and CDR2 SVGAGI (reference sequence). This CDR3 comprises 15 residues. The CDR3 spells CASTPTRGADSPLHF. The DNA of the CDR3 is TGTGCCAGCACCCCCACCCGGGGTGCGGATTCACCCCTCCACTTT.

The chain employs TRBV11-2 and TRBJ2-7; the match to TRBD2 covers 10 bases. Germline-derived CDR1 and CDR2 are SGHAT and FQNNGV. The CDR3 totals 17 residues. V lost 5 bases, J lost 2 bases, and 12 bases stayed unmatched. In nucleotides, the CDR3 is TGTGCCAGCAGCCCCCGACTAGCGGGCGGGTCCGCCTACGAGCAGTACTTC. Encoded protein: CASSPRLAGGSAYEQYF.

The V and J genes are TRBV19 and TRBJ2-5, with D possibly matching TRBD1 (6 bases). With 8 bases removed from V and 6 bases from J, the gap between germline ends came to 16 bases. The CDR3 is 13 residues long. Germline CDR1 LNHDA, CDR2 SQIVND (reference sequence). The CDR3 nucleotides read TGTGCCAGTGCTATCCTACAGGGAAAGACCCAGTACTTC. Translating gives CASAILQGKTQYF.

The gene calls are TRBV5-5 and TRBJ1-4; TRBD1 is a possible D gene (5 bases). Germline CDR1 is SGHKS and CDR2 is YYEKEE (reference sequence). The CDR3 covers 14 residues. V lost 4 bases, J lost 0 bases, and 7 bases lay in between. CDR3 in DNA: TGTGCCAGCAGCAGACAGCCAACTAATGAAAAACTGTTTTTT. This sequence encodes CASSRQPTNEKLFF.

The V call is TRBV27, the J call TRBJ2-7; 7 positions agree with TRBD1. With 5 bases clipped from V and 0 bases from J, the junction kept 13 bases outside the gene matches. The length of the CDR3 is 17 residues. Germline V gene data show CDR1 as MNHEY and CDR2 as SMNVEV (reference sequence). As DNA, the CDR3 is TGTGCCAGCAGTCCCCCTAGGGTAGGGGGCCTCTCCTACGAGCAGTACTTC. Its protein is CASSPPRVGGLSYEQYF.

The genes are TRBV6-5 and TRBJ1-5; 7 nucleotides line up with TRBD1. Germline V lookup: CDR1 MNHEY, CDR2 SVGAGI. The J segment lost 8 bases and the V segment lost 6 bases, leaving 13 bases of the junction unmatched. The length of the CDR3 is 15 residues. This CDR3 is CASSPRTGAREPQHF. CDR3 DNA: TGTGCCAGCAGCCCCCGTACAGGGGCCAGGGAGCCCCAGCATTTT.

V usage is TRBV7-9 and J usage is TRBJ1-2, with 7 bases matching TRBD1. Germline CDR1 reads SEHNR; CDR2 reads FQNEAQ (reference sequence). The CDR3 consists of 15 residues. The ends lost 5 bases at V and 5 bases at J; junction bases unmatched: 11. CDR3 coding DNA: TGTGCCAGCAGCCCCCGGGACAGTTTGAGGTATGGCTACACCTTC. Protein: CASSPRDSLRYGYTF.

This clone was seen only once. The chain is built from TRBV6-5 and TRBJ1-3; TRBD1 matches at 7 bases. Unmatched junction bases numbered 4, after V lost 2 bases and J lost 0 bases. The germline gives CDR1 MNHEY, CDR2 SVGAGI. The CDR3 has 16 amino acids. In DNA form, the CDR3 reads TGTGCCAGCAGTTACCGGTGGGACAGCTCTGGAAACACCATATATTTT. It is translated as CASSYRWDSSGNTIYF.

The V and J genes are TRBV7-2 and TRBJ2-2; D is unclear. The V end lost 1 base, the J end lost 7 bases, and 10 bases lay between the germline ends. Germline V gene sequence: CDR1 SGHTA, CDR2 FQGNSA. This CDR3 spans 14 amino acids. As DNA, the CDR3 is TGTGCCAGCAGCTTAGGAACAGTCGACGGGGAGCTGTTTTTT. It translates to CASSLGTVDGELFF.

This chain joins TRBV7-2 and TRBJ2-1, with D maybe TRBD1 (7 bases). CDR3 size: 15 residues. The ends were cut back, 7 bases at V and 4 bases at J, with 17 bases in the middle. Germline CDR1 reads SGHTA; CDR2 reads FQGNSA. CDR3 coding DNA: TGTGCCAGCACCTACCAGGGGGGACCTTACAATGAGCAGTTCTTC. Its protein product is CASTYQGGPYNEQFF. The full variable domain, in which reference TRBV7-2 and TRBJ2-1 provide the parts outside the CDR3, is GAGVSQSPSNKVTEKGKDVELRCDPISGHTALYWYRQSLGQGLEFLIYFQGNSAPDKSGLPSDRFSAERTGGSVSTLTIQRTQQEDSAVYLCASTYQGGPYNEQFFGPGTRLTVL.

CDR3 nucleotide sequence: TGTGCCAGTATTGGATTAGCGGGAGTCATTGCCGGGGAGCTGTTTTTT. Encoded protein: CASIGLAGVIAGELFF. This chain links TRBV19 with TRBJ2-2, with 9 nucleotides matching TRBD2. This CDR3 spans 16 amino acids. CDR1 and CDR2 (germline): LNHDA, SQIVND (reference sequence). Germline trimming cut 7 bases from V and 6 bases from J; bases unmatched to any gene: 12.

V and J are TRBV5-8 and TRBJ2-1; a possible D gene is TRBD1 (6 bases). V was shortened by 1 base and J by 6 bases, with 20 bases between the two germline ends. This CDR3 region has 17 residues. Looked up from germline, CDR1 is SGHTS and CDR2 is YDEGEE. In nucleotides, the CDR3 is TGTGCCAGCAGCTTGATCGGGTCCCAGGGGAGTGGCAATGAGCAGTTCTTC. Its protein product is CASSLIGSQGSGNEQFF.

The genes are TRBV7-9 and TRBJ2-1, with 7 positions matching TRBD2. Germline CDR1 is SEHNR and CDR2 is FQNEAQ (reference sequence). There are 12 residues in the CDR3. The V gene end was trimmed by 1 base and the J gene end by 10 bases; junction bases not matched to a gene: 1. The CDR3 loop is CASSLGTREQFF. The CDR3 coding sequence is TGTGCCAGCAGCTTAGGGACTAGGGAGCAGTTCTTC.

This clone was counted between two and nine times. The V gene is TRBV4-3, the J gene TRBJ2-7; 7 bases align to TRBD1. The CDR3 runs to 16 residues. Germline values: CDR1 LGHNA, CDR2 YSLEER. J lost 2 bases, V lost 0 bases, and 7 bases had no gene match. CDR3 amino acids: CASSQDPTGPTYEQYF. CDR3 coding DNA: TGCGCCAGCAGCCAAGATCCGACAGGGCCAACCTACGAGCAGTACTTC.